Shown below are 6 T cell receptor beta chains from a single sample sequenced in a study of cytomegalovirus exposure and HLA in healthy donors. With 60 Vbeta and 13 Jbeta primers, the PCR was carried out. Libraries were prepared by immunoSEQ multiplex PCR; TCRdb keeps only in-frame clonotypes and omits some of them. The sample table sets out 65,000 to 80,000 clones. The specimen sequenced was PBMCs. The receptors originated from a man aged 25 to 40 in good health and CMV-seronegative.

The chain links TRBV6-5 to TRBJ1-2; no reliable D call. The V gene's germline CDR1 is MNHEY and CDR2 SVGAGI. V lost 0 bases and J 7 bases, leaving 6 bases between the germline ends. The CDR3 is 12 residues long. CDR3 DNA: TGTGCCAGCAGTTACTCAGGAGGTGGCTACACCTTC. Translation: CASSYSGGGYTF.

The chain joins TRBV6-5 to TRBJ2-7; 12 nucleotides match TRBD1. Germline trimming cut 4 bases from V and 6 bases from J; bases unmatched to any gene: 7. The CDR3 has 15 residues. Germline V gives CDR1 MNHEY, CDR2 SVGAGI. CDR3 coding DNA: TGTGCCAGCAGTTTAACCGGGACAGGGGGCCGCGAGCAGTACTTC. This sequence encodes CASSLTGTGGREQYF.

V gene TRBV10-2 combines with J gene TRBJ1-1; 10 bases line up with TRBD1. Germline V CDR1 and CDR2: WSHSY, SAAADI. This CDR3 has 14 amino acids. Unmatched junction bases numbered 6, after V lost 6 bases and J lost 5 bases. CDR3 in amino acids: CASSLRQGATEAFF. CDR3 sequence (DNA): TGCGCCAGCAGCCTAAGACAGGGGGCTACTGAAGCTTTCTTT.

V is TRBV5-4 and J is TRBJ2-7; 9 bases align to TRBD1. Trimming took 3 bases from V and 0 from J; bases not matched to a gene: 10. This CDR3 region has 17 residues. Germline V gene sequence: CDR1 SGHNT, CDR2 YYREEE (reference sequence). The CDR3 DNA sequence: TGTGCCAGCAGCTGGCGGGACAGGGTGAAGAACTCCTACGAGCAGTACTTC. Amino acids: CASSWRDRVKNSYEQYF.

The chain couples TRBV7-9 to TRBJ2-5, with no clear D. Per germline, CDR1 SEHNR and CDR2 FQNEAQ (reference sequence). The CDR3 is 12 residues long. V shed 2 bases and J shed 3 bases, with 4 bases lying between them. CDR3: CASSLREETQYF. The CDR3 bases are TGTGCCAGCAGCTTAAGAGAAGAGACCCAGTACTTC.

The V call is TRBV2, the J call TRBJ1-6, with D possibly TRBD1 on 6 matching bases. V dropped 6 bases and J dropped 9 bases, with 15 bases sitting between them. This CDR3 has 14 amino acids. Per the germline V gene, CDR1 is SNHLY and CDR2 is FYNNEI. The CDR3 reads CASRVQGWGSPLHF. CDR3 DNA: TGTGCCAGCAGGGTACAGGGCTGGGGTTCACCCCTCCACTTT.